This record looks at one T cell receptor beta chain sequence and its context. This entry is derived from a study of cytomegalovirus exposure and HLA in healthy donors. The PCR contained 60 Vbeta and 13 Jbeta primers. The assay was immunoSEQ multiplex PCR, and TCRdb's table has in-frame clones only and misses some. The table includes 150,000 or so clones, approximately 79% detected once. V lost 3 bases, J lost 2 bases, and 4 bases stayed unmatched. The CDR3 runs 15 residues. Germline CDR1 and CDR2: SGHAT and FQNNGV. This TCR was recovered from a man aged 35-49 years in good health and CMV-seropositive. V and J are TRBV11-2 and TRBJ2-7; 10 bases map to TRBD2. Sequencing was carried out using PBMCs. In DNA, the CDR3 is TGTGCCAGCAGCTTGATAGCGGGAGGAACCTACGAGCAGTACTTC. This sequence encodes CASSLIAGGTYEQYF.